This TCR beta chain was observed in a study of T cell repertoires in ileal Crohn's disease. About the research overall: Biopsies of inflamed ileum from the surgical specimen form M0 samples. Findings and caveats of the study: Active smokers at surgery had more clonal expansions than non-smokers. High-frequency clones were more common in sorted CD8 than CD4 cells. All patients with clonality above 26.8% had endoscopic recurrence.

The sample's time point: inflamed ileum from the surgical specimen. Produced via immunoSEQ multiplex PCR; TCRdb's table is partial and in-frame only. The sample yields around 15,000 clones, 70% to 80% seen once. As to this clone: Its antigen remains unknown.

Germline CDR1 reads MNHEY; CDR2 reads SVGAGI. This CDR3 contains 15 residues. Trimming left V 1 base short and J 1 base short, with 10 bases between. The TCR sequence derives from an adult with Crohn's disease. The V and J genes are TRBV6-5 and TRBJ1-1; no reliable D call. Material for sequencing was ileal tissue. The CDR3 here is CASSYFEGGNTEAFF. In DNA form, the CDR3 reads TGTGCCAGCAGTTACTTTGAGGGAGGGAACACTGAAGCTTTCTTT.